These T cell receptor beta chains were read from a single sample in a study of early T cells in non-severe SARS-CoV-2 infection. TCRdb re-called the 5' RACE reads through MiXCR, storing one row per CDR3 protein. The sample yields 45,000 or so distinct CDR3 sequences, about 25% seen once. The sequencing here drew on whole blood, taken at baseline. Receptors were obtained from an adult who was a healthcare worker with PCR-confirmed SARS-CoV-2 infection or an uninfected control (not recorded which). Both conserved end residues are part of each CDR3. The D gene is left open where the match is weak. Clone size is not always given. Where it is, it says once, few, many or a class for expanded clones.

TRBJ2-3,TRBV19,-,-,CASSPQGDTQYF,TGTGCCAGTAGTCCCCAGGGAGATACGCAGTATTTT
TRBJ2-3,TRBV20-1,-,-,CSARDHTDTQYF,TGCAGTGCTAGAGATCACACAGATACGCAGTATTTT
TRBJ2-5,TRBV4-1,-,-,CASSQGGLEETQYF,TGCGCCAGCAGCCAAGGGGGCCTAGAAGAGACCCAGTACTTC
TRBJ2-2,TRBV5-4,few,-,CASSQSGAFTGELFF,TGTGCCAGCAGCCAATCCGGGGCCTTCACCGGGGAGCTGTTTTTT
TRBJ2-2,TRBV4-1,-,-,CASSQDSGVGELFF,TGCGCCAGCAGCCAAGATTCCGGGGTCGGGGAGCTGTTTTTT
TRBJ2-3,TRBV20-1,-,TRBD2,CSASSSPTSGSSTDTQYF,TGCAGTGCTAGCAGTTCCCCGACTAGCGGGAGTAGCACAGATACGCAGTATTTT
TRBJ1-4,TRBV12-3/TRBV12-4,-,TRBD1,CASSRTGTGLREKLFF,TGTGCCAGCAGCCGAACCGGGACAGGGTTAAGAGAAAAACTGTTTTTT
TRBJ2-1,TRBV4-2,many,-,CASSQDRTERSYNEQFF,TGTGCCAGCAGCCAAGATCGGACGGAACGCTCCTACAATGAGCAGTTCTTC
TRBJ1-5,TRBV28,-,-,CASSFGQVNQPQHF,TGTGCCAGCAGTTTTGGGCAGGTCAATCAGCCCCAGCATTTT
TRBJ2-1,TRBV11-2,few,-,CASSHQAPGDPSGEQFF,TGTGCCAGCAGCCACCAGGCGCCGGGGGATCCTTCGGGTGAGCAGTTCTTC
TRBJ1-1,TRBV27,few,-,CASSLSLDNTEAFF,TGTGCCAGCAGTTTATCGCTGGACAACACTGAAGCTTTCTTT
TRBJ2-5,TRBV20-1,-,TRBD2,CSAFRGLAGAETQYF,TGCAGTGCTTTTCGCGGACTAGCGGGGGCGGAGACCCAGTACTTC
TRBJ2-7,TRBV27,few,-,CASSPGGTYEQYF,TGTGCCAGCAGTCCCGGGGGCACCTACGAGCAGTACTTC
TRBJ2-3,TRBV4-1,-,TRBD2,CASSQDPGLAEADTQYF,TGCGCCAGCAGCCAAGACCCAGGGCTAGCGGAGGCAGATACGCAGTATTTT
TRBJ1-2,TRBV6-5,-,-,CASGLVAYGYTF,TGTGCCAGCGGTCTTGTAGCCTATGGCTACACCTTC
TRBJ1-1,TRBV11-2,few,-,CASSLTNTEAFF,TGTGCCAGCAGCTTAACGAACACTGAAGCTTTCTTT
TRBJ2-5,TRBV18,-,-,CASSPGSSGDQYF,TGTGCCAGCTCACCAGGGAGTAGTGGGGACCAGTACTTC
TRBJ2-6,TRBV6-2/TRBV6-3,-,TRBD1,CASRSPGQGAYGANVLTF,TGTGCCAGCAGAAGTCCGGGACAGGGGGCGTACGGGGCCAACGTCCTGACTTTC
TRBJ2-3,TRBV9,-,TRBD1,CASGQGRDTQYF,TGTGCCAGCGGACAGGGAAGAGATACGCAGTATTTT
TRBJ1-2,TRBV20-1,few,TRBD1,CSASQGVDYGYTF,TGCAGTGCTAGCCAGGGGGTCGACTATGGCTACACCTTC
TRBJ2-7,TRBV20-1,-,-,CSARGPQVQYEQYF,TGCAGTGCTAGGGGGCCACAGGTGCAATACGAGCAGTACTTC
TRBJ1-5,TRBV5-1,-,-,CASSLHGNQPQHF,TGCGCCAGCAGCCTCCACGGGAATCAGCCCCAGCATTTT
TRBJ1-1,TRBV11-2,-,-,CASSYDRQTEAFF,TGTGCCAGCAGCTATGACAGGCAGACTGAAGCTTTCTTT
TRBJ1-3,TRBV4-1,few,-,CASSQVDMGVVGGNTIYF,TGCGCCAGCAGCCAAGTGGATATGGGTGTGGTTGGTGGAAACACCATATATTTT
TRBJ1-1,TRBV11-2,-,-,CASSLVVTTEAFF,TGTGCCAGCAGCTTAGTCGTGACCACTGAAGCTTTCTTT
TRBJ2-5,TRBV7-2,-,TRBD1,CASSPSGTGFGTQYF,TGTGCCAGCAGCCCCTCCGGGACAGGGTTTGGGACCCAGTACTTC
TRBJ1-1,TRBV29-1,many,-,CSVENGLEAFF,TGCAGCGTTGAAAACGGCCTTGAAGCTTTCTTT
TRBJ1-1,TRBV25-1,few,-,CASRSRVEAFF,TGTGCCAGCCGGTCACGGGTTGAAGCTTTCTTT
TRBJ2-7,TRBV27,-,TRBD2,CASSLFPAGAREQYF,TGTGCCAGCAGTTTATTTCCAGCGGGGGCCAGGGAGCAGTACTTC
TRBJ2-2,TRBV6-5,-,TRBD1,CASSRQGASGELFF,TGTGCCAGCAGTAGACAGGGGGCCAGCGGGGAGCTGTTTTTT